This T cell receptor (beta chain) was documented in a study of tumor and adjacent non-tumor tissue in lung cancer. Whole-study context: Histology: 12 adenocarcinoma, a couple of squamous cell carcinoma, 1 small cell lung cancer. About 4.17 million productive TCRbeta reads were obtained per sample on average. The patients, about nine men and a handful of women, were 31 to 76 with stage I to III disease. The study's findings and limits: Tumor tissue had significantly higher TCR diversity than normal lung.

No cell sorting was done before RNA was extracted from the tissue. A modified ARM-PCR protocol with three rounds of nested PCR amplified TCRbeta. A single record per CDR3 protein comes from TCRdb applying MiXCR to the multiplex PCR reads. This table has 60,000 to 85,000 distinct CDR3 sequences, around 75% appearing once. The length of the CDR3 is 14 amino acids, counting both ends. Germline CDR1 is MGHRA and CDR2 is YSYEKL. The table lists this clonotype with a count of one. Its antigen is unidentified. Here the CDR3 omits its conserved ending phenylalanine or tryptophan, so a read error is the likely source. No DNA is shown, since the ends of the CDR3 on it are uncertain; the CDR3 is the one TCRdb lists.

This receptor was taken from a woman in her forties or fifties with non-small cell lung cancer. The sample consisted of lung tumor tissue. The chain has TRBV4-1 and TRBJ2-1; no DNA check was done on the table's D call, TRBD1. This chain's CDR3 is CASSQGQGTYEQFL.